Described below is a single T cell receptor beta chain sequence and its context. Antigen: not known. The data derive from a study of blood T cells in healthy people across ages. Whole-study results and caveats: The study found more naive CD4+ cells and higher diversity in long-lived than aged donors.

Germline V CDR1 and CDR2: SGHRS, YFSETQ. The CDR3 is 12 residues long. Using a J-beta primer mix together with a sample-barcoded 5' primer, a second PCR was run for about 7 to 12 cycles. Every cDNA was tagged by a template-switch adaptor with 12 random nucleotides. A single record per CDR3 protein comes from TCRdb applying MiXCR to the 5' RACE reads. The table records approximately 780,000 distinct CDR3 sequences, more than 25% of them present only once. These same data were also listed under a study on T cells of mothers and their children.

The sample was blood. The receptor's source is a boy younger than 18 in good health. V usage is TRBV5-1 and J usage is TRBJ2-5; 8 bases fit TRBD2. The assigned J gene may be wrong: the sequence end matches TRBJ2-7 better. CDR3 DNA: TGCGCCAGCAGCTGGCGGGGGGACGAGCAGTACTTC. Its protein is CASSWRGDEQYF.